The text below deals with one T cell receptor (beta chain). This clonotype was seen a few times. It has no known antigen specificity. One base away there is no much larger clone; base qualities are not given. Counted from cysteine to phenylalanine, this CDR3 has 15 amino acids. The only DNA kept is the CDR3, 45 bases in frame from the first base. CDR1 and CDR2 are read off the germline V gene (reference sequence) as DFQATT and SNEGSKA. The V end gives up 3 bases and the J end 1 base, leaving 9 bases in the junction not matched to a gene. This sample was taken from a study of T-cell reconstitution after alpha-beta-depleted transplantation in children (dated by TCRdb to 2015 to 2016). Notes on the research overall: Using TCR repertoire profiling, the study followed T-cell immune reconstitution in a quantitative way in children after TCRalphabeta/CD19-depleted allogeneic hematopoietic cell transplantation.

Library construction relied on PCR. The sample was run on an Illumina HiSeq 2500. Molecular barcoding was employed in the preparation of TCR libraries, with unique molecular identifiers being used to normalize TCRbeta repertoire quantification. TCRdb reworked the public reads: Q25 trimming with fastp, MiXCR clone assembly, productive beta chains retained. Merged by CDR3 protein, the rows form single entries marked with the most common genes and DNA. This sample lists about 540,000 distinct CDR3 sequences; around 18% were detected once. About 3.1% of the sample comes from the top ten. The source of this sequence is a human donor who donated a stem cell graft to a child with acute lymphoblastic leukemia. In this chain, TRBV20-1 is recombined with TRBJ2-7, and 7 bases in between align with TRBD2. The starting material was PBMCs from the stem cell graft donor, obtained from the stem cell graft. This receptor has the CDR3 CSASLTSVTSYEQYF. The bases read TGCAGTGCTAGCCTCACTAGCGTAACTTCCTACGAGCAGTACTTC.